This T cell receptor beta chain is drawn from a study of identifying expanded T cells in peripheral blood. Sequenced by immunoSEQ multiplex PCR; TCRdb stores in-frame clones only, minus some. Of 100,000 to 150,000 clones detected, about four fifths appear once; the ten largest clones hold approximately 3%. The CDR3 has 17 residues. From germline, CDR1 is KGHSH and CDR2 LQKENI. The junction had 16 bases not matched to a gene; V was cut back by 3 bases and J by 6 bases. No infections or other immune events were documented during collection. This clonotype was sampled from a person between 18 and 70 years old in good health. The sample consisted of blood. V usage is TRBV18 and J usage is TRBJ1-1, with 7 bases identical to TRBD1. This CDR3 is CASSPAPGGRVWAEAFF. CDR3 sequence (DNA): TGTGCCAGCTCACCGGCCCCAGGGGGGCGGGTCTGGGCTGAAGCTTTCTTT. The whole variable domain, filled in from reference TRBV18 and TRBJ1-1, reads NAGVMQNPRHLVRRRGQEARLRCSPMKGHSHVYWYRQLPEEGLKFMVYLQKENIIDESGMPKERFSAEFPKEGPSILRIQQVVRGDSAAYFCASSPAPGGRVWAEAFFGQGTRLTVV.